The next 3 T cell receptor beta chains were all read from a single sample in a study of T-cell reconstitution after alpha-beta-depleted transplantation in children. This sample's TCRbeta library carried unique molecular identifier barcodes. TCRdb re-called the PCR reads through MiXCR, storing one row per CDR3 protein. The table records around 380,000 distinct CDR3 sequences, 11% of them present only once. The input for sequencing was PBMCs from the stem cell graft donor, taken from the stem cell graft. These receptors were obtained from a human donor who donated a stem cell graft to a child with acute myeloid leukemia.

The table lists this clonotype with a few counts. A read error may produce the germline difference seen at one junction end. The chain is built from TRBV20-1 and TRBJ2-7; perhaps D is TRBD1 or TRBD2 (5 bases each). CDR1 DFQATT and CDR2 SNEGSKA come from the germline V gene (reference sequence). The length of the CDR3 is 13 residues. CDR3 in amino acids: CSARGERTYEQYF. The CDR3, as DNA: TGCAGTGCCAGAGGGGAGCGAACCTACGAGCAGTACTTC.

This CDR3 reads CASSLFHGGTYQETQYF. The CDR3 region has the DNA TGTGCCAGCAGCTTATTTCACGGGGGGACGTACCAAGAGACCCAGTACTTC. The chain combines TRBV7-8 with TRBJ2-5, with 7 bases that match TRBD2. The CDR3 length is 17 residues. Germline trimming cut 2 bases from V and 0 bases from J; bases unmatched to any gene: 9. The germline gives CDR1 SGHVS, CDR2 FQNEAQ.

This chain joins TRBV7-2 and TRBJ1-1; the D is unclear. This CDR3 has 14 amino acids. Germline V gives CDR1 SGHTA, CDR2 FQGNSA. Deletions cut 5 bases from V and 6 bases from J, with 16 bases between. The DNA for the CDR3 is TGTGCCAGCAGCGCCATTTTGGGGATCCCTGAAGCTTTCTTT. This sequence encodes CASSAILGIPEAFF.